This T cell receptor (beta chain) was sequenced in a study of CXCR3-negative and CXCR3-positive naive CD8 T cells. General observations from the study: CXCR3-positive naive cells had more hydrophobic TRB CDR3s than CXCR3-negative naive cells.

The CDR3 is made up of 17 amino acids. The germline V gene has CDR1 MDHEN and CDR2 SYDVKM. Comment on this clonotype: Its antigen is undetermined.

The method, 5' RACE with UMI labels, was used to prepare the TRB cDNA libraries. One entry per CDR3 protein, without DNA, is what TCRdb gives after re-calling the 5' RACE reads. The table lists tens of thousands of distinct CDR3 sequences. The receptor's source is a human donor in good health. Some clones in this sample may be carry-over from other donors' samples. Sequencing was performed on naive CXCR3+ CD8+ T cells from blood. This sample's subset: CD45RO-CCR7+CD27+CD95- naive CD8+ T cells expressing CXCR3 (TNR3+). The V call is TRBV28, the J call TRBJ2-1. The chain's CDR3 is CASRPDVSGSSYNEQFF. Supplemented by reference TRBV28 and TRBJ2-1, the full variable domain reads DVKVTQSSRYLVKRTGEKVFLECVQDMDHENMFWYRQDPGLGLRLIYFSYDVKMKEKGDIPEGYSVSREKKERFSLILESASTNQTSMYLCASRPDVSGSSYNEQFFGPGTRLTVL.